The entry that follows covers one TCR beta chain sequence. These data come from a study of blood T cell repertoires in COVID-19. The wider study: Sample material is recorded as cDNA or gDNA derived from T cells, B-cell-depleted T cells, or PBMCs.

This CDR3 comprises 15 residues. Per the germline V gene, CDR1 is SGHDN and CDR2 is FVKESK. V shed 1 base and J shed 8 bases, with 17 bases lying between them. In the authors' methods: Using reference gene primer amplification, nucleated cell counts were estimated. Assay: immunoSEQ multiplex PCR; the TCRdb copy retains only in-frame clones and omits some. The V and J calls and clone size are taken from that table; D and trimming were inferred from the DNA. The sample carries roughly 10,000 clones, roughly 90% recorded once. J is TRBJ1-2 and V is TRBV14; possible D gene TRBD1, 5 bases. Sequencing was done on a sample of peripheral blood. The sequence derives from a human donor in a cohort sampled during active COVID-19. The CDR3 region has the DNA TGTGCCAGCAGCCAAGGGAGGGACGGACGGTGGGGCTACACCTTC. It is translated as CASSQGRDGRWGYTF.